The 11 T cell receptor beta chains below all came from one sample that was sequenced in a study of T-cell memory formation after mild COVID-19. One entry per CDR3 protein, called by TCRdb with MiXCR from the 5' RACE reads. The repertoire includes approximately 350,000 distinct CDR3 sequences, 10% to 15% of them detected once, and about a fifth sits in the top ten. The sequenced sample consisted of PBMCs or a T cell subset sorted from them (not recorded which). Every receptor here comes from a man between 18 and 35 years old who had mild COVID-19 (a few samples of this study predate the infection). Cell type and time point are not known.

The sample holds many counts of this clonotype. This chain links TRBV12-3 or TRBV12-4 with TRBJ2-7, with TRBD2 identical over 16 bases. V trimming: 5 bases; J trimming: 7 bases; junction bases outside the gene matches: 8. There are 16 residues in the CDR3. CDR3 sequence reads: CASSLGTSGGAWEQYF. Here the CDR3 DNA reads TGTGCCAGCAGTCTGGGGACTAGCGGGGGGGCATGGGAGCAGTACTTC.

This clonotype has just a few counts. V and J are TRBV6-2 or TRBV6-3 and TRBJ2-1, with 11 bases identical to TRBD2. After removal of 6 bases from V and 8 bases from J, the junction contained 0 bases not matched to a gene. CDR3 length: 12 amino acids. Germline CDR1 reads MNHEY; CDR2 reads SVGEGT. CDR3 sequence (DNA): TGTGCCAGCAGACTAGCGGGAGATGAGCAGTTCTTC. Protein: CASRLAGDEQFF.

This clonotype has just a few counts. The V call is TRBV4-3, the J call TRBJ1-1, with D possibly TRBD1 on 5 matching bases. Trimming removed 0 bases from V and 6 bases from J, with 11 bases in between. Germline V gene lookup returns CDR1 LGHNA and CDR2 YSLEER. This CDR3 contains 14 residues. This chain's CDR3 is CASSQEGRGAEAFF. The CDR3 nucleotides read TGCGCCAGCAGCCAAGAGGGGCGGGGAGCTGAAGCTTTCTTT.

This clonotype was detected ten times or more. The chain joins TRBV7-2 to TRBJ2-5; 9 bases agree with TRBD1. Germline-derived CDR1 and CDR2 are SGHTA and FQGNSA. V gave up 2 bases and J gave up 5 bases; unmatched junction bases: 6. The CDR3 length is 15 residues. CDR3 coding DNA: TGTGCCAGCAGCTTAAGAACAGGGGGCCCGGAGACCCAGTACTTC. It specifies CASSLRTGGPETQYF.

This clonotype occurred a few times. The CDR3 coding sequence is TGTGCCAGCAGCTTAAGTAGGCACGGGGAGCTGTTTTTT. It codes for CASSLSRHGELFF. This rearrangement joins TRBV7-2 to TRBJ2-2; D is ambiguous. CDR1 SGHTA and CDR2 FQGNSA come from the germline V gene. The V gene lost 2 bases and the J gene lost 7 bases, with 8 bases spanning the gap. This CDR3 spans 13 amino acids.

This clonotype was counted many times. The rearrangement links TRBV5-6 to TRBJ1-1, with D possibly matching TRBD1 (6 bases). The CDR3 loop spans 16 amino acids. The ends were cut back, 2 bases at V and 1 base at J, with 15 bases in the middle. Germline CDR1 reads SGHDT; CDR2 reads YYEEEE. The CDR3 DNA reads as TGTGCCAGCAGCTTTTCCTGGAGGGGGAAGAACACTGAAGCTTTCTTT. It specifies CASSFSWRGKNTEAFF.

J is TRBJ1-5 and V is TRBV12-3 or TRBV12-4; D remains unclear. V was trimmed by 7 bases and J by 0 bases, leaving 19 bases between them. This CDR3 is 17 amino acids long. CDR3 in DNA: TGTGCCAGCACCGACCCTCAATCGAGTCTTAGCAATCAGCCCCAGCATTTT. Protein sequence: CASTDPQSSLSNQPQHF.

This chain uses TRBV6-5 with TRBJ2-7; 7 bases fit TRBD2. The CDR3 length is 13 residues. Germline V gene sequence: CDR1 MNHEY, CDR2 SVGAGI. The CDR3 coding sequence is TGTGCATCGGGGAGGGCCGACTCCTACGAGCAGTACGTC. It codes for CASGRADSYEQYV.

The chain combines TRBV5-1 with TRBJ2-3; TRBD2 aligns across 7 bases. This CDR3 region has 16 residues. The germline CDR1 and CDR2 sequences are SGHRS and YFSETQ. V lost 2 bases, J lost 0 bases, and 6 bases stayed unmatched. The CDR3, as DNA: TGCGCCAGCAGCTTAGGGACTAAAGGTAGCACAGATACGCAGTATTTT. Translation gives CASSLGTKGSTDTQYF.

This chain connects TRBV6-5 to TRBJ2-7, with D possibly TRBD1 on 5 matching bases. This CDR3 contains 15 residues. Trimming took off 0 bases at V and 3 bases at J, with 12 bases between the two ends. Germline V gene data show CDR1 as MNHEY and CDR2 as SVGAGI. CDR3 loop: CASSYSKGQDYEQYF. Here the CDR3 DNA reads TGTGCCAGCAGTTACTCTAAGGGGCAGGACTACGAGCAGTACTTC.

The rearrangement uses TRBV11-3 and TRBJ2-2; D is uncertain. CDR1 is SGHNT and CDR2 is YENEEA in the germline V gene. V was pared by 2 bases and J by 1 base, with 5 bases between. The CDR3 spans 14 residues. The CDR3 coding sequence is TGTGCCAGCAGCTTACCAGGGAACACCGGGGAGCTGTTTTTT. Translating gives CASSLPGNTGELFF.